This is a list of T cell receptor beta chains from one sample in a study of tumor-infiltrating lymphocytes in oesophageal squamous cell carcinoma. A single record per CDR3 protein comes from TCRdb applying MiXCR to the PCR reads. The repertoire holds 9,500 to 13,000 distinct CDR3 sequences, with over 50% as singletons. Sequences were obtained from esophageal tumor tissue. These receptors were collected from a male donor with esophageal squamous cell carcinoma. Both conserved end residues are trimmed from each CDR3.

V gene	J gene	CDR3 protein
TRBV10-2	TRBJ2-1	ASRNAGGLWDEQF
TRBV7-1	TRBJ2-3	ASSSARGGLSTDTQY
TRBV20-1	TRBJ2-3	SAIGTSGTDTQY
TRBV6-6	NA	ASSAQLAGREQY
TRBV7-8	NA	ASSPRMTGSYEQY
TRBV7-6	TRBJ2-1	ASSFQSYNEQF
TRBV7-6	NA	ASSLADGNEQF
TRBV7-6	TRBJ2-5	ASSFPQGTTGELY
TRBV7-2	NA	ASSLVGTNYNEQF
TRBV7-2	TRBJ1-2	ASSLGLQSGYT
TRBV7-8	NA	ASSLRGADVNEQY
TRBV7-2	NA	ASSLWFGRGRFKQY
TRBV12-3/TRBV12-4	TRBJ2-7	ASSLWGQGSEQY
TRBV6-5	TRBJ2-3	ASSEGLADTQY
TRBV5-3	TRBJ2-1	ASSATRSDEQF
TRBV28	TRBJ2-3	ASSLGPVIDTQY
TRBV11-1	TRBJ1-6	ASSLFNGRNSPLH
TRBV7-2	TRBJ1-1	ASSLEISGTGGRRTEAF
TRBV7-4	NA	ASSPPEYEQY
TRBV5-4	NA	ASSLGRGKTQY
TRBV24-1	TRBJ2-3	ATSAPQGHTDTQY
TRBV11-2	TRBJ2-7	ASRRTGSSYEQY
TRBV7-4	TRBJ1-1	ASSFRERRNTEAF
TRBV7-2	TRBJ2-7	ASSPGVGLAYEQY
TRBV5-1	TRBJ2-5	ASSVGQSVGETQY
TRBV20-1	TRBJ2-3	SARKQGARTDTQY
TRBV10-3	TRBJ2-1	AIGGLAGVNEQF
TRBV7-6	NA	ASSLYSTGKNEQY
TRBV27	TRBJ2-7	ASSMTPMHYEQY
TRBV28	TRBJ2-3	ASSLLGQGMNSDTQY
TRBV7-3	TRBJ2-1	ASSLRGLASNEQF